One and the same sample provided the 3 T cell receptor beta chains below, sequenced in a study of OX40 agonist ivuxolimab in advanced cancers. The repertoire was sequenced with immunoSEQ multiplex PCR; TCRdb's copy has only in-frame clones and lacks some. The sample consists of fewer than 100,000 clones, over 90% of them appearing once. This specimen consisted of CD4+ or CD8+ T cells sorted from blood, obtained in a trial of the OX40 agonist ivuxolimab. Receptor source: an adult with an advanced solid tumor such as melanoma, head and neck, liver or kidney cancer.

The chain recombines TRBV5-6 with TRBJ1-5; D is possibly TRBD1 (5 bases). This CDR3 contains 17 residues. V lost 0 bases, J lost 1 base, and 14 bases lay in between. Looked up from germline, CDR1 is SGHDT and CDR2 is YYEEEE. The DNA of the CDR3 is TGTGCCAGCAGCTTGGGGAGGGGCCTGGGGAGCAATCAGCCCCAGCATTTT. It codes for CASSLGRGLGSNQPQHF.

The gene calls are TRBV28 and TRBJ2-1; 7 positions agree with TRBD1. Trimming removed 3 bases from V and 2 bases from J; junction bases left unmatched: 7. The CDR3 contains 16 residues. CDR1 and CDR2 from the germline V gene are MDHEN and SYDVKM. The CDR3 loop is CASSFDPGTAYNEQFF. CDR3 in DNA: TGTGCCAGCAGTTTCGACCCGGGGACAGCCTACAATGAGCAGTTCTTC.

The chain has TRBV27 and TRBJ1-2; TRBD1 matches at 8 bases. Trimming took 2 bases from V and 4 from J; bases not matched to a gene: 6. This CDR3 comprises 15 residues. Germline-derived CDR1 and CDR2 are MNHEY and SMNVEV (reference sequence). The DNA of the CDR3 is TGTGCCAGCAGTTTAGACAGGGGAACCAGCTATGGCTACACCTTC. It translates to CASSLDRGTSYGYTF.